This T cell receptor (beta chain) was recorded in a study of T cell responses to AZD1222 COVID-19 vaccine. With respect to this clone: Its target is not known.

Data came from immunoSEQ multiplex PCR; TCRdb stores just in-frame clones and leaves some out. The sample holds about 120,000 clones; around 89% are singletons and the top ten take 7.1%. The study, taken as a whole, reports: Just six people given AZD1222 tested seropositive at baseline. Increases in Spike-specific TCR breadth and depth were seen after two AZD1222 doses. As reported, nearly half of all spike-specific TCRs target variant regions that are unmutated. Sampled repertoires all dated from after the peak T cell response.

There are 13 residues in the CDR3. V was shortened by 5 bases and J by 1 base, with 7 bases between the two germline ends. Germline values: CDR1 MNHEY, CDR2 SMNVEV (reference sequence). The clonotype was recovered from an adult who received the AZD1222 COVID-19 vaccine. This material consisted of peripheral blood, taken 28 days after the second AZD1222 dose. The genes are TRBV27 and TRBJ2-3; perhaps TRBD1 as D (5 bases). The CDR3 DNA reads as TGTGCCAGCAGTCCACAGGGCACAGATACGCAGTATTTT. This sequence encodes CASSPQGTDTQYF.